These 19 T cell receptor beta chains were sequenced from one sample in a study of blood T cell repertoires in COVID-19. TCRdb keeps only in-frame clones here, not all; method: immunoSEQ multiplex PCR. The sample contains over 200,000 clones, around four fifths of which appear only once. The sequenced sample was peripheral blood. The source of these receptors is a woman aged 70-85 years with active or convalescent COVID-19.

The chain couples TRBV7-2 to TRBJ2-6; TRBD1 matches at 8 bases. The CDR3 extends over 17 amino acids. Germline trimming cut 5 bases from V and 0 bases from J; bases unmatched to any gene: 6. Per the germline V gene, CDR1 is SGHTA and CDR2 is FQGNSA. CDR3 nucleotide sequence: TGTGCCAGCAGCATCCAGGGGGCGGGCTCTGGGGCCAACGTCCTGACTTTC. It codes for CASSIQGAGSGANVLTF.

In its sample, this clone was seen a few times. This chain joins TRBV19 and TRBJ2-1; weak D call: TRBD2 (6 bases). CDR1 is LNHDA and CDR2 is SQIVND in the germline V gene (reference sequence). CDR3 length: 16 amino acids. The V end was cut by 10 bases, the J end by 10 bases, with 29 bases between. Here the CDR3 DNA reads TGTGCCACCTCCAGGGCGGGGAGTGGGTCAATACAGGAGCAGTTCTTC. Translated: CATSRAGSGSIQEQFF.

V usage is TRBV14 and J usage is TRBJ2-4; 7 nucleotides line up with TRBD2. CDR1 and CDR2 from the germline V gene are SGHDN and FVKESK. The CDR3 runs to 16 residues. Trimming at V came to 1 base and at J to 5 bases, leaving 8 bases not matched to a gene. CDR3 coding DNA: TGTGCCAGCAGCCAAGCGGCGGGAGTGGGAGAAAACATTCAGTACTTC. Translating gives CASSQAAGVGENIQYF.

CDR3 coding DNA: TGTGCCAGCAGCCCAGACAGGGTGAAGTCGAACACTGAAGCTTTCTTT. It encodes CASSPDRVKSNTEAFF. The chain combines TRBV6-2 or TRBV6-3 with TRBJ1-1, with TRBD1 matching 7 bases. V trimming: 6 bases; J trimming: 1 base; junction bases outside the gene matches: 11. The CDR3 is 16 amino acids. Germline-derived CDR1 and CDR2 are MNHEY and SVGEGT.

The rearrangement joins TRBV2 to TRBJ2-1; 7 bases are a match to TRBD1. The CDR3 spans 14 residues. Losses at the gene ends were 11 bases for V and 2 bases for J; bases not matched to a gene: 9. Per germline, CDR1 SNHLY and CDR2 FYNNEI. The DNA of the CDR3 is TGTGCCGGGACCGGGACAGCCCCCTACAATGAGCAGTTCTTC. Translating it yields CAGTGTAPYNEQFF.

This sequence joins TRBV7-3 and TRBJ2-2, with 12 positions matching TRBD2. The CDR3 is made up of 16 amino acids. The germline V gene has CDR1 SGHTA and CDR2 FQGTGA. Trimming cost V 2 bases and J 6 bases; bases outside gene matches: 4. The CDR3 loop reads CASSLLGLAGPGELFF. The DNA for the CDR3 is TGTGCCAGCAGCTTACTTGGACTAGCGGGGCCCGGGGAGCTGTTTTTT.

CDR3: CASSLESLAGGETQYF. The CDR3, as DNA: TGTGCCAGCTCCCTCGAGTCCCTAGCGGGGGGAGAGACCCAGTACTTC. The rearrangement joins TRBV2 to TRBJ2-5; 11 bases are shared with TRBD2. Germline V gene lookup returns CDR1 SNHLY and CDR2 FYNNEI. Germline trimming cut 8 bases from V and 4 bases from J; bases unmatched to any gene: 12. This CDR3 comprises 16 residues.

The chain couples TRBV9 to TRBJ2-1; 7 nucleotides align to TRBD1. V was pared by 0 bases and J by 7 bases, with 7 bases of the junction left unmatched. CDR1 and CDR2 (germline): SGDLS, YYNGEE. The CDR3 consists of 15 residues. CDR3 region: CASSVGQGTANEQFF. The CDR3 nucleotides read TGTGCCAGCAGCGTAGGACAGGGCACGGCGAATGAGCAGTTCTTC.

The chain carries TRBV30 and TRBJ1-1, with D unresolved. There are 10 residues in the CDR3. The germline gives CDR1 GTSNPN, CDR2 SVGIG (reference sequence). The ends were cut back, 2 bases at V and 8 bases at J, with 6 bases in the middle. The CDR3 spells CAWSRVEAFF. The CDR3 DNA reads as TGTGCCTGGAGTCGGGTAGAAGCTTTCTTT.

This chain uses TRBV30 with TRBJ1-2; 8 nucleotides line up with TRBD1. The V and J ends lost 5 bases and 7 bases, in that order; junction bases with no gene match: 3. Germline CDR1 and CDR2: GTSNPN and SVGIG (reference sequence). The CDR3 is 11 residues long. The CDR3 DNA reads as TGTGCCTGGGGACAGGGAACTGGCTACACCTTC. It codes for CAWGQGTGYTF.

The rearrangement joins TRBV5-1 to TRBJ2-7; 9 nucleotides align to TRBD2. V lost 3 bases to trimming and J lost 7 bases; unmatched junction nucleotides: 11. CDR1 is SGHRS, CDR2 YFSETQ, per germline. The length of the CDR3 is 15 residues. The CDR3 nucleotides are TGCGCCAGCAGCTGGGCGGAGCGGGGGGCTACGGAGCAGTACTTC. It is translated as CASSWAERGATEQYF.

The chain has TRBV27 and TRBJ1-5; tentative D call: TRBD1 (5 bases). CDR1 and CDR2 (germline): MNHEY, SMNVEV (reference sequence). The CDR3 covers 14 residues. V gave up 8 bases and J gave up 4 bases, with 15 bases separating them. The CDR3: CASSYGADNQPQHF. The CDR3 DNA follows: TGTGCCAGCTCCTATGGGGCAGATAATCAGCCCCAGCATTTT.

The chain recombines TRBV11-3 with TRBJ2-2, with no clear D. The CDR3 loop spans 13 amino acids. CDR1 SGHNT and CDR2 YENEEA come from the germline V gene. The V and J ends lost 0 bases and 7 bases respectively, with 6 bases between them. In nucleotides, the CDR3 is TGTGCCAGCAGCTTAGATCGAGGCGGGGAGCTGTTTTTT. Its translation is CASSLDRGGELFF.

The chain links TRBV4-2 to TRBJ2-1; weak D call: TRBD2 (6 bases). This CDR3 spans 15 amino acids. Germline V gene data show CDR1 as LGHNA and CDR2 as YNFKEQ. Trimming shortened V by 2 bases and J by 7 bases, and 15 bases separated the two germline ends. DNA for the CDR3: TGTGCCAGCAGCCAAAGGGGCCTCGGGGGTAATGAGCAGTTCTTC. Encoded protein: CASSQRGLGGNEQFF.

This sequence joins TRBV11-1 and TRBJ2-3; 8 positions match TRBD1. J lost 1 base, V lost 4 bases, and 1 base had no gene match. In germline, CDR1 is SGHAT, CDR2 FQDESV (reference sequence). The CDR3 has 14 amino acids. This CDR3 reads CASSWTGRTDTQYF. CDR3 sequence (DNA): TGTGCCAGCAGCTGGACAGGGCGCACAGATACGCAGTATTTT. The full variable domain, with the rest looked up from reference TRBV11-1 and TRBJ2-3, is EAEVAQSPRYKITEKSQAVAFWCDPISGHATLYWYRQILGQGPELLVQFQDESVVDDSQLPKDRFSAERLKGVDSTLKIQPAELGDSAMYLCASSWTGRTDTQYFGPGTRLTVL.

For this clone: The sample carries other DNA sequences with the same CDR3. The chain recombines TRBV19 with TRBJ1-2, with no clear D. Germline V gene lookup returns CDR1 LNHDA and CDR2 SQIVND (reference sequence). This CDR3 is built from 12 residues. V lost 3 bases, J lost 2 bases, and 4 bases lay in between. This CDR3 is CASSILNYGYTF. Here the CDR3 DNA reads TGTGCCAGTAGTATCCTCAACTATGGCTACACCTTC.

This clone showed up just a few times. One end of the junction varies from germline; a read error may be responsible. This chain uses TRBV29-1 with TRBJ2-5, with a weak D call TRBD2 (7 bases). The CDR3 covers 11 residues. CDR1 and CDR2 (germline): SQVTM, ANQGSEA. The CDR3 DNA follows: TGCAGCGTTGAAGTGAGAGGGGGGGAGGACTTC. This gives the protein CSVEVRGGEDF.

The chain couples TRBV18 to TRBJ1-2, with 8 positions matching TRBD1. CDR1 and CDR2 from the germline V gene are KGHSH and LQKENI. This CDR3 comprises 14 residues. J lost 4 bases, V lost 2 bases, and 3 bases had no gene match. This CDR3 is CASSPGQGAYGYTF. The CDR3 nucleotides read TGTGCCAGCTCACCAGGACAGGGAGCCTATGGCTACACCTTC.

The CDR3 here is CASSPRPRLAGASEYF. CDR3 coding DNA: TGTGCCAGCAGTCCCCGCCCGAGACTAGCGGGAGCGTCGGAGTACTTC. The chain has TRBV27 and TRBJ2-7, with 12 bases aligning to TRBD2. V lost 5 bases, J lost 11 bases, and 16 bases stayed unmatched. The germline V gene has CDR1 MNHEY and CDR2 SMNVEV (reference sequence). The CDR3 length is 16 residues.